This paragraph reports one T cell receptor (beta chain). Its antigen is undetermined. The data are from a study of cytomegalovirus exposure and HLA in healthy donors. General observations from the study: Earlier analysis looked at TCR beta V segments, and most were productive about 90% or about 30% of the time.

PCR was performed using 60 Vbeta and 13 Jbeta primers. Data came from immunoSEQ multiplex PCR; TCRdb stores just in-frame clones and leaves some out. This table holds approximately 92,000 clones, roughly 80% found once. The CDR3 is 14 amino acids. CDR1 is MNHEY, CDR2 SVGAGI, per germline. The V end lost 0 bases, the J end lost 4 bases, and 4 bases lay between the germline ends. This rearrangement joins TRBV6-5 to TRBJ1-6; D gene unclear. The sequence was obtained from a man aged 45-65 years in good health and CMV-seropositive. Sequenced: PBMCs. The CDR3 DNA reads as TGTGCCAGCAGTTACTCGACTTATAATTCACCCCTCCACTTT. Protein sequence: CASSYSTYNSPLHF.